Each of the 18 T cell receptor beta chains below was sequenced from the same sample in a study of metastatic and nonmetastatic thyroid tumors (TCRdb year 2020). None of the patients had been given any treatment before thyroid surgery. Library prep was done by PCR. TCRdb shows the sequencer as Illumina HiSeq 4000. Using fastp trimming at Q25 and MiXCR clonotype assembly, TCRdb reanalyzed the public sequencing data and kept in-frame beta chains. Counted in this sample were 25,000 to 30,000 clones; 24% of them appeared once. The biggest ten clones account for just over 14% of the sample. The sample comprised blood. Receptors originate from a female donor with papillary thyroid cancer or a benign thyroid nodule (not recorded which). Some clones in this sample may be carry-over from other donors' samples.

This clone was counted many times. One end of the junction varies from germline; a read error may be responsible. The same CDR3 arises from other DNA sequences in this sample as well. The chain joins TRBV7-2 to TRBJ2-2; the D call may be TRBD1 or TRBD2 (6 bases each). CDR1 SGHTA and CDR2 FQGNSA come from the germline V gene. This CDR3 is 14 amino acids long. CDR3: CASSQRGGTGELFF. CDR3 DNA: TGTGCCAGCAGCCAACGAGGGGGGACCGGGGAGCTATTTTTT.

The chain joins TRBV28 to TRBJ1-1; D gene uncertain. V was shortened by 5 bases and J by 4 bases, with 14 bases between the two germline ends. This CDR3 comprises 14 residues. The germline CDR1 and CDR2 sequences are MDHEN and SYDVKM. This CDR3 is CASSEVEPCTEAFF. Here the CDR3 DNA reads TGTGCCAGCAGTGAGGTCGAGCCTTGCACTGAAGCTTTCTTT.

This clone has a count of ten or more. V usage is TRBV11-3 and J usage is TRBJ2-5; 12 nucleotides agree with TRBD2. CDR1 is SGHNT and CDR2 is YENEEA in the germline V gene. J lost 5 bases, V lost 4 bases, and 8 bases had no gene match. This CDR3 spans 16 amino acids. The CDR3: CASSSRLAGEGETQYF. CDR3 nucleotide sequence: TGTGCCAGCAGCTCCCGACTAGCGGGAGAGGGGGAGACCCAGTACTTC.

This clone was observed a handful of times. V usage is TRBV19 and J usage is TRBJ1-1, with 7 bases that match TRBD1. Losses at the gene ends were 2 bases for V and 1 base for J; bases not matched to a gene: 4. The CDR3 loop spans 15 amino acids. Germline CDR1 LNHDA, CDR2 SQIVND (reference sequence). The DNA of the CDR3 is TGTGCCAGTAGTATACTGGGACAGTCGAACACTGAAGCTTTCTTT. This translates into CASSILGQSNTEAFF.

This clone was observed a handful of times. Just one base apart from a much larger clone, this may be a read error. The chain links TRBV7-2 to TRBJ2-3, with TRBD2 matching over 7 bases. This CDR3 is built from 15 residues. Germline CDR1 is SGHTA and CDR2 is FQGNSA. J gave up 2 bases and V 2 bases, and 4 bases lay outside the gene matches. The CDR3 protein is CASSLCGRVTDTQYF. DNA of the CDR3: TGTGCCAGCAGCTTATGTGGGAGGGTCACAGATACGCAGTATTTT.

This clone was detected once. The chain couples TRBV11-2 to TRBJ1-1; TRBD1 agrees at 10 bases. The CDR3 contains 16 residues. V dropped 5 bases and J dropped 4; count of bases not matched to a gene: 10. The V gene's germline CDR1 is SGHAT and CDR2 FQNNGV. CDR3 DNA: TGTGCCAGCAGCATACAGGGACAGGGGATGGGCACTGAAGCTTTCTTT. It encodes CASSIQGQGMGTEAFF.

This clone showed up many times. The conserved closing phenylalanine or tryptophan is absent in this CDR3, likely reflecting a read error. Other DNA sequences in this specimen translate into the identical CDR3. V usage is TRBV20-1 and J usage is TRBJ2-2, with 12 nucleotides matching TRBD1. Germline CDR1 and CDR2: DFQATT and SNEGSKA (reference sequence). The CDR3 has 16 residues. The J segment lost 3 bases and the V segment lost 5 bases, leaving 7 bases of the junction unmatched. CDR3 in amino acids: CSAPGQGAPYTGELFS. The CDR3, as DNA: TGCAGTGCTCCGGGACAGGGGGCCCCCTACACCGGGGAGCTGTTTTCT.

This clone is labeled medium-sized. V is TRBV28 and J is TRBJ2-3; D remains ambiguous. Germline lookup yields CDR1 MDHEN and CDR2 SYDVKM. The CDR3 length is 15 residues. Trimming pared 6 bases from V and 3 bases from J, leaving 16 bases between. The CDR3, as DNA: TGTGCCAGCAGCCCCCCGACCGGCTTGACAGATACGCAGTATTTT. Residues: CASSPPTGLTDTQYF.

This clone was found many times. The J gene is TRBJ2-3, the V gene TRBV20-1; D not resolved. V gave up 2 bases and J gave up 0 bases, with 9 bases separating them. The CDR3 is 14 residues long. Germline V gives CDR1 DFQATT, CDR2 SNEGSKA (reference sequence). CDR3 DNA sequence: TGCAGTGCTAGACCGCTAGGTAGCACAGATACGCAGTATTTT. Translation: CSARPLGSTDTQYF.

This clone was observed many times. Additional DNA sequences in this sample encode the identical CDR3. The CDR3 sequence is CAWQLGSGVGAEAFF. As DNA, the CDR3 is TGTGCCTGGCAGCTAGGGAGTGGGGTTGGGGCTGAAGCTTTCTTT. V is TRBV30 and J is TRBJ1-1; no definite D call. The CDR3 covers 15 residues. Germline assignment: CDR1 GTSNPN and CDR2 SVGIG (reference sequence). Trimming cost V 5 bases and J 6 bases, with 22 bases left between them.

By share, this clone ranks as medium-sized. This chain connects TRBV6-1 to TRBJ2-7; TRBD1 matches at 9 bases. The V and J ends lost 4 bases and 6 bases, in that order; junction bases with no gene match: 16. CDR1 is MNHNS and CDR2 is SASEGT in the germline V gene. The length of the CDR3 is 17 residues. CDR3 in DNA: TGTGCCAGCAGTGTCTCTCCCGGGACAGGGAGAAAACGCGAGCAGTACTTC. This sequence encodes CASSVSPGTGRKREQYF.

The chain couples TRBV13 to TRBJ1-2; TRBD1 matches at 8 bases. CDR3 length equals 13 residues. In germline, CDR1 is PRHDT, CDR2 FYEKMQ (reference sequence). The trim removed 5 bases at V and 8 bases at J, leaving 7 bases unmatched. CDR3 amino acids: CASSHRDRSGYTF. The CDR3 nucleotides are TGTGCCAGCAGCCACCGGGACAGGTCGGGCTACACCTTC.

This clone was counted at least ten times. CDR3 region: CASQDISNQPQHF. The CDR3 bases are TGTGCCAGCCAGGACATCAGCAATCAGCCCCAGCATTTT. The gene calls are TRBV19 and TRBJ1-5; a weak D match, TRBD1 (5 bases). The CDR3 is made up of 13 amino acids. V was shortened by 9 bases and J by 1 base, with 10 bases between the two germline ends. The germline CDR1 and CDR2 sequences are LNHDA and SQIVND (reference sequence).

Within the sample, this clone is medium-sized. This chain links TRBV6-1 with TRBJ1-3, with TRBD1 as a possible D gene (5 bases). With 7 bases removed from V and 0 bases from J, the gap between germline ends came to 13 bases. The V gene's germline CDR1 is MNHNS and CDR2 SASEGT. The CDR3 is made up of 15 amino acids. The CDR3 loop is CASNPRGLSGNTIYF. The CDR3 DNA is TGTGCCAGCAACCCTAGGGGTCTCTCTGGAAACACCATATATTTT.

This clone was recorded many times. This sample also contains other DNA sequences that code for the same CDR3. The rearrangement links TRBV5-1 to TRBJ1-1, with D unclear. The CDR3 has 11 residues. V dropped 0 bases and J dropped 8 bases, with 5 bases sitting between them. Germline CDR1 and CDR2: SGHRS and YFSETQ. The CDR3: CASSLDREAFF. CDR3 DNA: TGCGCCAGCAGCTTGGATCGGGAAGCTTTCTTT.

This clone was counted many times. V and J are TRBV20-1 and TRBJ1-1; 9 nucleotides align to TRBD1. The ends lost 4 bases at V and 2 bases at J; junction bases unmatched: 2. Germline V gene lookup returns CDR1 DFQATT and CDR2 SNEGSKA (reference sequence). The CDR3 is 13 amino acids. CDR3 sequence reads: CSANRGLNTEAFF. CDR3 nucleotide sequence: TGCAGTGCTAACAGGGGGCTAAACACTGAAGCTTTCTTT.

In the case of this clone: Other DNA sequences in this specimen translate into the identical CDR3. The chain couples TRBV20-1 to TRBJ2-5; 10 bases are shared with TRBD2. CDR1 is DFQATT, CDR2 SNEGSKA, per germline (reference sequence). V dropped 5 bases and J dropped 1; count of bases not matched to a gene: 16. The CDR3 loop spans 18 amino acids. This chain's CDR3 is CSASLELRLAGIQETQYF. The CDR3 nucleotides read TGCAGTGCTTCACTAGAACTAAGACTAGCGGGTATCCAAGAGACCCAGTACTTC.

This clone is termed medium-sized (0.01 to 0.1%). V gene TRBV20-1 combines with J gene TRBJ2-7, with D perhaps TRBD2 (7 bases). There are 16 residues in the CDR3. The germline gives CDR1 DFQATT, CDR2 SNEGSKA (reference sequence). Trimming cost V 0 bases and J 5 bases, with 20 bases left between them. Here the CDR3 reads CSARDWGAGAFDEQYF. For the CDR3, the DNA is TGCAGTGCTAGAGATTGGGGGGCGGGAGCATTCGACGAGCAGTACTTC.